The 8 T cell receptor beta chains presented below share a single source sample, sequenced in a study of T cells in Graves' hyperthyroidism and ophthalmopathy. The source material, RNA transcripts, was used to amplify TCR beta CDR3 regions. First-round RT-PCR of the TCR CDR3 relied on the HTBI primer set. In TCRdb, the multiplex PCR reads were re-called with MiXCR into one record per CDR3 protein. The data show 400,000 to 500,000 distinct CDR3 sequences, under 15% seen once. The sequenced material came from blood. The origin of the receptors is a man between 18 and 35 years old with Graves' ophthalmopathy.

This clonotype was detected once. The chain carries TRBV29-1 and TRBJ2-2, with 10 positions matching TRBD2. The CDR3 is 15 residues long. V dropped 7 bases and J dropped 1; count of bases not matched to a gene: 6. Germline lookup yields CDR1 SQVTM and CDR2 ANQGSEA. The CDR3: CSAKPSGRNTGELFF. The CDR3 DNA is TGCAGCGCCAAGCCTAGCGGGAGGAACACCGGGGAGCTGTTTTTT.

The V and J genes are TRBV25-1 and TRBJ2-5; TRBD2 agrees at 8 bases. Germline V CDR1 and CDR2: MGHDK, SYGVNS. J gave up 3 bases and V 0 bases, and 3 bases lay outside the gene matches. The CDR3 runs 15 residues. The CDR3 bases are TGTGCCAGCAGTGAATATCGAGCGGGAGAAGAGACCCAGTACTTC. Translated: CASSEYRAGEETQYF.

The chain is built from TRBV30 and TRBJ2-3; no clear D gene. V shed 0 bases and J shed 5 bases, with 6 bases lying between them. The germline V gene encodes CDR1 GTSNPN and CDR2 SVGIG (reference sequence). This CDR3 has 12 residues. CDR3 nucleotide sequence: TGTGCCTGGAGTGTATACCTAGATACGCAGTATTTT. It codes for CAWSVYLDTQYF.

This clonotype came up many times. The genes are TRBV24-1 and TRBJ2-7, with 7 nucleotides matching TRBD1. V lost 3 bases, J lost 6 bases, and 4 bases stayed unmatched. Germline CDR1 reads KGHDR; CDR2 reads SFDVKD. The CDR3 length is 13 residues. The chain's CDR3 is CATSDLTGAEQYF. The CDR3 DNA reads TGTGCCACCAGTGATCTAACAGGGGCCGAGCAGTACTTC.

This clonotype was seen at least ten times. J is TRBJ2-5 and V is TRBV11-2; 8 bases map to TRBD2. The trim removed 3 bases at V and 6 bases at J, leaving 9 bases unmatched. Germline V gives CDR1 SGHAT, CDR2 FQNNGV. The CDR3 has 15 residues. CDR3 protein: CASSFTGGVIKTQYF. As DNA, the CDR3 is TGTGCCAGCAGCTTTACCGGGGGGGTAATAAAGACCCAGTACTTC.

This clonotype was observed a few times. The chain recombines TRBV6-1 with TRBJ1-4; D is ambiguous. CDR1 is MNHNS and CDR2 is SASEGT in the germline V gene. V was cut by 6 bases and J by 8 bases, with 10 bases left in between. The CDR3 consists of 12 residues. The CDR3 DNA reads as TGTGCCAGCAGGGCACGTGAGGAAAAACTGTTTTTT. It specifies CASRAREEKLFF.

About this clonotype itself: This could be a read error, since a much larger clone is one nucleotide away. The chain employs TRBV10-1 and TRBJ2-3, with TRBD2 matching 12 bases. Germline CDR1 reads WNHNN; CDR2 reads SYGVQD (reference sequence). The CDR3 runs to 18 residues. V lost 0 bases, J lost 0 bases, and 4 bases stayed unmatched. The CDR3 DNA reads TGCGCCAGCAGTGAGTCGACTAGCGGGAGTGGGAGCACAGATACGCAGTATTTT. Translated, it gives CASSESTSGSGSTDTQYF.

Ten or more counts support this clonotype. The gene calls are TRBV2 and TRBJ1-2; 10 nucleotides line up with TRBD1. CDR1 and CDR2 (germline): SNHLY, FYNNEI. This CDR3 has 16 residues. With 6 bases clipped from V and 2 bases from J, the junction kept 9 bases outside the gene matches. The CDR3 DNA follows: TGTGCCAGCAGGGTGGGGACAGGGGCCAAAAACTATGGCTACACCTTC. Amino acids: CASRVGTGAKNYGYTF.